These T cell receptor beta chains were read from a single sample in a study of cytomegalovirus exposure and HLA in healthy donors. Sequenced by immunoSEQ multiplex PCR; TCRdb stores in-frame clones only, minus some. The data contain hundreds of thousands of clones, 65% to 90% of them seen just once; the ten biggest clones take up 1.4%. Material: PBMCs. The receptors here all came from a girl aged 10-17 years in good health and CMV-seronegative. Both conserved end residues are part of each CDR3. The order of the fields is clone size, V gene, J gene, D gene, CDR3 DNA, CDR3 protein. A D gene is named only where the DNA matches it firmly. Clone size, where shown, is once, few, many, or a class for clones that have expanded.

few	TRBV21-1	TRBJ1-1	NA	TGTGCCAGCAGCAATGGGCAGAAGGCTGAAGCTTTCTTT	CASSNGQKAEAFF
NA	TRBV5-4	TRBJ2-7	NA	TGTGCCAGCAGCTCAGCGGACAGAACCTACGAGCAGTACTTC	CASSSADRTYEQYF
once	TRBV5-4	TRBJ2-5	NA	TGTGCCAGCAGCTTGGATTCGACGGGGGAGACCCAGTACTTC	CASSLDSTGETQYF
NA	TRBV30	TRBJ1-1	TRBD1	TGTGCCTGGAAAAGGGGTCCGGGACAGGGAAACACTGAAGCTTTCTTT	CAWKRGPGQGNTEAFF
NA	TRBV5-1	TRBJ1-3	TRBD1	TGCGCCAGCAGCGATACAGGGGGATACGGAAACACCATATATTTT	CASSDTGGYGNTIYF
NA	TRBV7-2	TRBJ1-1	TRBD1	TGTGCCAGCAGCTTAGGGACAGGTCTGAACACTGAAGCTTTCTTT	CASSLGTGLNTEAFF
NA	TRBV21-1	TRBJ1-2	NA	TGTGCCAGCAGCAAAATTTTAACTGCTCCTCTCGCCTATGGCTACACCTTC	CASSKILTAPLAYGYTF
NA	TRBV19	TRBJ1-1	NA	TGTGCCAGTAGTATAAGAGGGCAGGGGGAAGCTTTCTTT	CASSIRGQGEAFF
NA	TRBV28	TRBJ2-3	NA	TGTGCCAGCAGTTGGGACTCTTCCGCAGATACGCAGTATTTT	CASSWDSSADTQYF
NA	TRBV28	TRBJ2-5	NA	TGTGCCAGCAGTTTGATGGGCAACCAAGAGACCCAGTACTTC	CASSLMGNQETQYF
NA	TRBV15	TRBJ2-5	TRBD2	TGTGCCACCAGCAGAGATATGGCGGGGGGGTTTCAAGAGACCCAGTACTTC	CATSRDMAGGFQETQYF
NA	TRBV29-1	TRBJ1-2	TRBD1	TGCAGCGTTGCCCTATCCTCGACAGGGGGTGGCTACACCTTC	CSVALSSTGGGYTF
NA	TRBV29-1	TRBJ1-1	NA	TGCAGCGTTTTGTTTATTACTGAAGCTTTCTTT	CSVLFITEAFF
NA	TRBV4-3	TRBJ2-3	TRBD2	TGCGCCAGCAGCCCCGGCCGGGGGGGAACAGATACGCAGTATTTT	CASSPGRGGTDTQYF
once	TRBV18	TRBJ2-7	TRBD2	TGTGCCAGCTCACCAGGACTAGCGGGAAAGAACTCCTACGAGCAGTACTTC	CASSPGLAGKNSYEQYF
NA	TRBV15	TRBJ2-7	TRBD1	TGTGCCACCAGCAGAGATAGGCATACAGGGGTGGCCTCCTACGAGCAGTACTTC	CATSRDRHTGVASYEQYF
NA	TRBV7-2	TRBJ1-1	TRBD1	TGTGCCAGCAGCCCGAGGACAGGCGGCCGGGACACTGAAGCTTTCTTT	CASSPRTGGRDTEAFF
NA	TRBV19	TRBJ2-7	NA	TGTGCCAGTAGTATAGATTACGCAGGGGCCTACGAGCAGTACTTC	CASSIDYAGAYEQYF
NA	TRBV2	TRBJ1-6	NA	TGTGCCAGCAGGAGGACAGATAATTCACCCCTCCACTTT	CASRRTDNSPLHF
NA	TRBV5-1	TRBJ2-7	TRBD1	TGCGCCAGCAGCTTTTCTTTAGGGGACAGGGCAAACGAGCAGTACTTC	CASSFSLGDRANEQYF
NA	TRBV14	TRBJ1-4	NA	TGTGCCAGCAGTAAGAGTGCCCTCCGAGGTGAAAAACTGTTTTTT	CASSKSALRGEKLFF
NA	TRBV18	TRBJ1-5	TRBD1	TGTGCCAGCTCCACCCAGGGGGCAAATCAGCCCCAGCATTTT	CASSTQGANQPQHF
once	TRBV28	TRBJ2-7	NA	TGTGCCAGCAGTCCCGCCGCAGGAATTCCCTACGAGCAGTACTTC	CASSPAAGIPYEQYF
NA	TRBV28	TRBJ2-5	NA	TGTGCCAGCAGTTTGGGAAAGCTAGCGTTGAGGGCGGAGACCCAGTACTTC	CASSLGKLALRAETQYF
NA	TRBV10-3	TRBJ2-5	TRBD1	TGTGCCATCAGTCCTACAGGGGTCCAAGAGACCCAGTACTTC	CAISPTGVQETQYF
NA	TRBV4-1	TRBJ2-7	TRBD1	TGCGCCAGCAGCCAAGAACAGGGGGCGGGATACGAGCAGTACTTC	CASSQEQGAGYEQYF
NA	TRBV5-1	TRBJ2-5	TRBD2	TGCGCCAGCAGCTTTTCCGCACTAGCGGGGGGTGACCAGTACTTC	CASSFSALAGGDQYF